The subject of this entry is one T cell receptor (beta chain). This sample is part of a study of blood T cell repertoires in COVID-19. Method: immunoSEQ multiplex PCR; TCRdb's copy keeps in-frame clones and lacks some. The table records about 190,000 clones, 89% of them present only once. The germline V gene has CDR1 SGHRS and CDR2 YFSETQ. The CDR3 extends over 17 amino acids. V shed 4 bases, J shed 1 base, and the junction held 13 bases outside the gene matches. The origin of this receptor is a middle-aged man with acute or convalescent COVID-19. The material sequenced was peripheral blood. This rearrangement joins TRBV5-1 to TRBJ2-5; 7 bases line up with TRBD1. CDR3 coding DNA: TGCGCCAGCAGCCCTCAAATTAACAGGGGTGGCCAAGAGACCCAGTACTTC. It yields the protein CASSPQINRGGQETQYF.